A single TCR beta chain is shown here with its context. Its antigen is still unknown. The germline CDR1 and CDR2 sequences are SGDLS and YYNGEE. V gave up 4 bases and J gave up 8 bases; unmatched junction bases: 8. This CDR3 is built from 15 residues. Assay version v3.0 of immunoSEQ was used, and it was run at survey level. Sequencing was designed to cover 40,000-50,000 T-cell genomes in each sample. Produced via immunoSEQ multiplex PCR; TCRdb's table is partial and in-frame only. Of around 22,000 clones in the sample, 75% to 85% are singletons; the top ten hold over 15%. This record comes from a study of long-term antiretroviral therapy in people with HIV. Study-wide context: It was about a decade before the 2015 immediate-ART recommendation that the earliest samples were taken.

Broader study findings: Repertoire dominance by clones expanded before ART was seen at all time points. The study lacked data on ART adherence, viral resistance or therapy changes.

The chain recombines TRBV9 with TRBJ1-4, with TRBD1 identical over 10 bases. The starting material was unsorted PBMCs, obtained 0.1 years before starting antiretroviral therapy. This clonotype was obtained from a man between 18 and 29 years old with HIV. CDR3 coding DNA: TGTGCCAGCAGCCCGCGGACAGGGGGGCGAGAAAAACTGTTTTTT. It codes for CASSPRTGGREKLFF.